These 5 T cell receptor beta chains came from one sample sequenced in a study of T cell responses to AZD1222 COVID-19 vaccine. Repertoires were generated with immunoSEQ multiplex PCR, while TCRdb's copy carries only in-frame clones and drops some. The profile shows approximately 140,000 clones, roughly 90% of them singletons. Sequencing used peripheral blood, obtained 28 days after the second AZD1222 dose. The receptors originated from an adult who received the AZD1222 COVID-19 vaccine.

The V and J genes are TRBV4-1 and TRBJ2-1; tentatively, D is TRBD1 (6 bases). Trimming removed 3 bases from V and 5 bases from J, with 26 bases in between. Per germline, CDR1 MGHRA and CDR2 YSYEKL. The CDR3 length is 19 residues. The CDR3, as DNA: TGCGCCAGCAGCCAGGAACACCTGGACGGACAGATAAAAAACAATGAGCAGTTCTTC. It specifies CASSQEHLDGQIKNNEQFF.

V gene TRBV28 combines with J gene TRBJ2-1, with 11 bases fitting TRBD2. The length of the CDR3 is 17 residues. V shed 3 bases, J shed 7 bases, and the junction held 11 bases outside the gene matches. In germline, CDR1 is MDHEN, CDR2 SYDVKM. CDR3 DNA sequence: TGTGCCAGCAGTTTGGTACTAGCGGGAGTTCTACAAAATGAGCAGTTCTTC. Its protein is CASSLVLAGVLQNEQFF.

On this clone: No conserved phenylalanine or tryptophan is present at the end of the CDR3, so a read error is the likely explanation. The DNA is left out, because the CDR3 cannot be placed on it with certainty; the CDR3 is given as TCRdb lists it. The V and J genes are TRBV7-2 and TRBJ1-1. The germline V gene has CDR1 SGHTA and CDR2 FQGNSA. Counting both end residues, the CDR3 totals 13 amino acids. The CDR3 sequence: CASSLNVRGVPTL.

The CDR3 bases are TGTGCCAGTAGTCCAGGACTAGCGAACGTAGATACGCAGTATTTT. This codes for CASSPGLANVDTQYF. The chain carries TRBV19 and TRBJ2-3; 9 nucleotides line up with TRBD2. The CDR3 contains 15 residues. Germline V CDR1 and CDR2: LNHDA, SQIVND (reference sequence). V shed 5 bases, J shed 5 bases, and the junction held 8 bases outside the gene matches.

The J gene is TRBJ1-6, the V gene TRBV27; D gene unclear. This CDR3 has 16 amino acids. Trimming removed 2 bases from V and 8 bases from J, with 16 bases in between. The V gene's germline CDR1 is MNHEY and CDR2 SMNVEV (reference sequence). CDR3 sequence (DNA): TGTGCCAGCAGTTTACGGCGCCCGGGTGGTGATTCACCCCTCCACTTT. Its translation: CASSLRRPGGDSPLHF.